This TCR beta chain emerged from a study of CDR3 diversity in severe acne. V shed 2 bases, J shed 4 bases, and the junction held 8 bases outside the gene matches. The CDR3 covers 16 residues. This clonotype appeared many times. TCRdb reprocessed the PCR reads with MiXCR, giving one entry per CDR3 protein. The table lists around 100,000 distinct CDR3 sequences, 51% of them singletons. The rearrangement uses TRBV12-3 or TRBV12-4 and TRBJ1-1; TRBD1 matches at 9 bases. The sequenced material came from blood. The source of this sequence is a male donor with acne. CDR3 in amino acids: CASSLSPGQGFTEAFF. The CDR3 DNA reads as TGTGCCAGCAGTTTAAGTCCGGGACAGGGTTTCACTGAAGCTTTCTTT.